These T cell receptor beta chains were read from a single sample in a study of blood T cells in healthy people across ages. TCRdb re-called the 5' RACE reads through MiXCR, storing one row per CDR3 protein. The sample contains some 1.6 million distinct CDR3 sequences, around 36% of which appear only once. Sequenced: blood. These receptors originate from a woman in her 30s in good health. CDR3s include the opening cysteine and the closing phenylalanine or tryptophan. The D gene is left open where the match is weak. Clone size is stated in some rows and not others, as once, few, many or a class when expanded.

TRBV12-3/TRBV12-4,TRBJ1-1,-,-,TGTGCCAGCACTCAAGGTTTAAGGCTCGGAGCTTTCTTT,CASTQGLRLGAFF
TRBV4-1,TRBJ1-1,TRBD1,-,TGCGCCAGCCGACAGGGAGTAAACACTGAAGCTTTCTTT,CASRQGVNTEAFF
TRBV28,TRBJ2-7,TRBD2,few,TGTGCCAGCAGTTTAGACTGGGGGGGACTGAACTACGAGCAGTACTTC,CASSLDWGGLNYEQYF
TRBV5-1,TRBJ2-7,TRBD1,once,TGCGCCAGCAGCTTAACCGGGACAGGGGCCCACGAGCAGTACTTC,CASSLTGTGAHEQYF
TRBV4-1,TRBJ2-5,-,few,TGCGCCAGCAGCCAGGGCGGGATCGGTGAGACCCAGTACTTC,CASSQGGIGETQYF
TRBV27,TRBJ1-5,TRBD1,few,TGTGCCAGCAGCGCATCGACAGGGAATCAGCCCCAGCATTTT,CASSASTGNQPQHF
TRBV5-1,TRBJ2-2,-,-,TGCGCCAGCAGTCCTGTGGCTCCAGCCGGGGAGCTGTTTTTT,CASSPVAPAGELFF
TRBV6-6,TRBJ1-1,TRBD1,once,TGTGCCAGCAGTTGGAGACAGGGGGTCACTGAAGCTTTCTTT,CASSWRQGVTEAFF
TRBV15,TRBJ2-1,TRBD2,-,TGTGCCACCAGCCCTCAGACTAGCGGGAGCGGGAATGAGCAGTTCTTC,CATSPQTSGSGNEQFF
TRBV20-1,TRBJ2-3,-,-,TGCAGTGCTAGAGCCTCCAGAGGGGATACGCAGTATTTT,CSARASRGDTQYF
TRBV7-9,TRBJ2-1,-,few,TGTGCCAGCAGCCCAGCCGTAGAACACAATGAGCAGTTCTTC,CASSPAVEHNEQFF
TRBV6-1,TRBJ1-1,TRBD1,few,TGTGCCAGCAGGACCACAGGGGCCACTGAAGCTTTCTTT,CASRTTGATEAFF
TRBV12-3/TRBV12-4,TRBJ2-1,-,few,TGTGCCAGTAGGGGGACGAGCTCCTACAATGAGCAGTTCTTC,CASRGTSSYNEQFF
TRBV7-3,TRBJ2-3,-,few,TGTGCCAGCAGCTTAGGGGGAAGAGCGGGACACACAGATACGCAGTATTTT,CASSLGGRAGHTDTQYF
TRBV7-2,TRBJ2-3,-,few,TGTGCCAGCAGCTTAGCCCCAGGAGTTTCAGATACGCAGTATTTT,CASSLAPGVSDTQYF
TRBV9,TRBJ2-5,-,few,TGTGCCAGCTGCGCCCCTGATCCGGGAGAGACCCAGTACTTC,CASCAPDPGETQYF
TRBV7-2,TRBJ2-7,-,-,TGTGCCAGCAGCTCGTTGGACTACTCCTCCTACGAGCAGTACTTC,CASSSLDYSSYEQYF
TRBV30,TRBJ2-5,TRBD1,few,TGTGCCTGGAGTACACAGGGGTGGGAGCAGTACTTC,CAWSTQGWEQYF
TRBV20-1,TRBJ2-7,TRBD2,few,TGCAGTGCTACGACTCCGAGACTAGCGGATGAGCAGTACTTC,CSATTPRLADEQYF
TRBV12-3/TRBV12-4,TRBJ1-2,-,-,TGTGCCAGCAGTTTAGCGGGACTAAACTATGGCTACACCTTC,CASSLAGLNYGYTF
TRBV9,TRBJ2-3,-,-,TGTGCCAGCAGCGTAGCTGAGGGCCGCACAGATACGCAGTATTTT,CASSVAEGRTDTQYF
TRBV3-1,TRBJ2-7,TRBD2,few,TGTGCCAGCAGCCGCCGACTAGCGGGAACCAGCTACGAGCAGTACTTC,CASSRRLAGTSYEQYF
TRBV4-1,TRBJ2-7,-,many,TGCGCCAGCAGCCACGAGCAGGGAAAATACGAGCAGTACTTC,CASSHEQGKYEQYF
TRBV5-8,TRBJ2-1,TRBD1,few,TGTGCCAGCAGCTTGCGAGGACAGGGATGGTACAATGAGCAGTTCTTC,CASSLRGQGWYNEQFF
TRBV20-1,TRBJ1-5,TRBD1,few,TGCAGTGCTAGAGGCGGGACAGGGGATCAGCCCCAGCATTTT,CSARGGTGDQPQHF
TRBV5-5,TRBJ2-5,TRBD1,-,TGTGCCAGCAGCACCGGGACAGTCCGAGGGGCCCAGTACTTC,CASSTGTVRGAQYF
TRBV7-3,TRBJ2-7,TRBD1,few,TGTGCCAGCAGCTTAACGGGGACAGGGAGCCACGAGCAGTACTTC,CASSLTGTGSHEQYF
TRBV3-1,TRBJ1-5,-,-,TGTGCCAGCAGCCAAGGATACGTGAGCAATCAGCCCCAGCATTTT,CASSQGYVSNQPQHF
TRBV4-2,TRBJ2-7,-,few,TGTGCCAGCAGCCCTCTCGCCGCCGGCTACGAGCAGTACTTC,CASSPLAAGYEQYF
TRBV5-1,TRBJ2-7,-,-,TGCGCCAGCAGCTTAGAGAGGGGTAAGGGTGTTGGGTACGAGCAGTACTTC,CASSLERGKGVGYEQYF
TRBV11-2,TRBJ2-7,TRBD2,-,TGTGCCAGCAGCTTAGGAGGGCCGGGACTAGCGCACGAGCAGTACTTC,CASSLGGPGLAHEQYF
TRBV4-1,TRBJ1-6,-,few,TGCGCCAGCAGCCAAGAGTCATCCTATAATTCACCCCTCCACTTT,CASSQESSYNSPLHF
TRBV12-3/TRBV12-4,TRBJ2-7,TRBD2,-,TGTGCCAGCAGTTGCGGTGGGGGGGTACTCGAGCAGTACTTC,CASSCGGGVLEQYF
TRBV4-2,TRBJ1-4,-,few,TGTGCCAGCAGCCAGACCTACAGCGCAACTAATGAAAAACTGTTTTTT,CASSQTYSATNEKLFF
TRBV30,TRBJ1-6,TRBD1,-,TGTGCCTGGCGGACAGGGCAGGGTTCACCCCTCCACTTT,CAWRTGQGSPLHF
TRBV20-1,TRBJ2-1,-,-,TGCAGTGCTAGTGGTTTTTCGGACGGGGCCTTATACAATGAGCAGTTCTTC,CSASGFSDGALYNEQFF
TRBV7-8,TRBJ2-1,TRBD1,few,TGTGCCAGCAGCTTAAGGACCGGGACAGGGGGAGGGGGACTAAGAAGCTCCTACAATGAGCAGTTCTTC,CASSLRTGTGGGGLRSSYNEQFF
TRBV7-9,TRBJ2-5,-,-,TGTGCCAGCAGCTTACGCCTGGTTATCGGGGAGACCCAGTACTTC,CASSLRLVIGETQYF
TRBV20-1,TRBJ2-1,TRBD1,-,TGCAGTGCTCATACCGCCGGGACAGGGCTCTACAATGAGCAGTTCTTC,CSAHTAGTGLYNEQFF
TRBV20-1,TRBJ2-1,-,-,TGCAGTGCCACGGCGCGCAATGAGCAGTTCTTC,CSATARNEQFF
TRBV2,TRBJ1-2,-,few,TGTGCCAGCAGTGAGGGGAGGAGACAGGATTATGGCTACACCTTC,CASSEGRRQDYGYTF
TRBV5-1,TRBJ2-6,-,-,TGCGCCAGCAGCTTGGGTATCAGGGCTGGGGCCAACGTCCTGACTTTC,CASSLGIRAGANVLTF
TRBV7-2,TRBJ2-1,-,few,TGTGCCAGCAGCCTCTCTCGAGGCTTTAACAATGAGCAGTTCTTC,CASSLSRGFNNEQFF
TRBV4-1,TRBJ2-1,-,few,TGCGCCAGCAGCATTCCACCCGGGCGGATCTCCTACAATGAGCAGTTCTTC,CASSIPPGRISYNEQFF
TRBV12-3/TRBV12-4,TRBJ2-5,TRBD1,-,TGTGCCAGCAGTTTGCAGACAGGGGCGCAAGAGACCCAGTACTTC,CASSLQTGAQETQYF
TRBV18,TRBJ2-7,TRBD1,-,TGTGCCAGCTCAGACAGGGGTCGAGCCTACGAGCAGTACTTC,CASSDRGRAYEQYF
TRBV29-1,TRBJ2-7,TRBD2,-,TGCAGCGTCGGAAGACGGTCTAGCGGGAACGAGCAGTACTTC,CSVGRRSSGNEQYF
TRBV13,TRBJ2-5,-,-,TGTACCAGCAGCCACACTACTTACCAAGAGACCCAGTACTTC,CTSSHTTYQETQYF
TRBV30,TRBJ2-7,-,few,TGTGCCTGGAGTGCGACTAGGGTGGGGGAGCAGTACTTC,CAWSATRVGEQYF